This record covers a single T cell receptor (beta chain). Antigen unknown. Germline-derived CDR1 and CDR2 are SNHLY and FYNNEI. The CDR3 runs to 15 residues. Trimming removed 8 bases from V and 0 bases from J, with 17 bases in between. The assay was immunoSEQ multiplex PCR, and TCRdb's table has in-frame clones only and misses some. Seen here are around 180,000 clones, 88% observed once, and the top ten hold 26%. The sample belongs to a study of T cell responses to AZD1222 COVID-19 vaccine. Points from the study as a whole: Just five to seven people given AZD1222 tested seropositive at baseline. Dominant CD4 TCR responses targeted spike regions 160-218 and 743-854.

This material consisted of peripheral blood, taken 28 days after the second AZD1222 dose. The receptor's source is an adult who received the AZD1222 COVID-19 vaccine. The chain uses TRBV2 and TRBJ2-7; D possibly matches TRBD1 or TRBD2 (6 bases each). CDR3 DNA: TGTGCCAGCGAATTCAGGGGACTTCCCTCCTACGAGCAGTACTTC. It codes for CASEFRGLPSYEQYF. Variable domain in full (rest from reference TRBV2 and TRBJ2-7): EPEVTQTPSHQVTQMGQEVILRCVPISNHLYFYWYRQILGQKVEFLVSFYNNEISEKSEIFDDQFSVERPDGSNFTLKIRSTKLEDSAMYFCASEFRGLPSYEQYFGPGTRLTVT.